The T cell receptor (beta chain) under discussion was sequenced for a study of CD8 T cells in Susac syndrome. Reverse transcription of roughly 0.45 to 1 ug RNA used random hexamers. Amplification of TCR beta CDR3 across 54 Vbeta and 13 Jbeta was performed with immunoSEQ multiplex PCR. MiXCR, run by TCRdb on the immunoSEQ multiplex PCR reads, gives a single entry per CDR3 protein. The sample includes some 260,000 distinct CDR3 sequences, roughly 95% of them seen just once. This clonotype occurred a few times. The target antigen is unknown. Whole-study findings and limits: That the number of individuals in its TCR sequencing and HLA analysis was relatively small was acknowledged by the study.

Germline-derived CDR1 and CDR2 are MNHNS and SASEGT. The CDR3 is 13 amino acids. V lost 6 bases and J lost 4, with 10 bases in between. The receptor was isolated from a human donor with multiple sclerosis. This chain links TRBV6-1 with TRBJ2-4; unclear D gene. Sequenced material: CD4+ T cells from PBMCs. DNA of the CDR3: TGTGCCAGCAGCGGGTATCCTAAAAACATTCAGTACTTC. Residues: CASSGYPKNIQYF.